These 27 T cell receptor beta chains were sequenced from one sample in a study of Graves' ophthalmopathy and Graves' hyperthyroidism. Amplification targeted the TCR beta CDR3 regions, with RNA transcripts as the source material. RT-PCR with HTBI primers came first, then second-round multiplex PCR. TCRdb re-analysed the multiplex PCR reads in MiXCR, keeping a single row per CDR3 protein. The data hold 340,000 or so distinct CDR3 sequences, with 15% to 20% observed a single time. The sample consisted of peripheral blood. These receptors originate from an adult man with Graves' ophthalmopathy.

This clonotype was counted ten times or more. The V call is TRBV30, the J call TRBJ1-6, with D unresolved. Germline CDR1 GTSNPN, CDR2 SVGIG (reference sequence). V was shortened by 3 bases and J by 6 bases, with 9 bases between the two germline ends. There are 13 residues in the CDR3. CDR3 DNA sequence: TGTGCCTGGAGGTTACTTCTTAATTCACCCCTCCACTTT. Translating it yields CAWRLLLNSPLHF.

This clonotype was counted at least ten times. V usage is TRBV3-1 and J usage is TRBJ1-2; 8 nucleotides match TRBD1. V shed 1 base and J 8 bases; nucleotides not matched to a gene: 9. Per the germline V gene, CDR1 is LGHDT and CDR2 is YNNKEL (reference sequence). This CDR3 comprises 15 residues. The CDR3 nucleotides read TGTGCCAGCAGCCAAGTCCGTCAGGGGGCTCGGGGCTACACCTTC. Its protein product is CASSQVRQGARGYTF. Looking up the rest from reference TRBV3-1 and TRBJ1-2 gives the full variable domain: DTAVSQTPKYLVTQMGNDKSIKCEQNLGHDTMYWYKQDSKKFLKIMFSYNNKELIINETVPNRFSPKSPDKAHLNLHINSLELGDSAVYFCASSQVRQGARGYTFGSGTRLTVV.

The sample holds one count of this clonotype. The chain joins TRBV30 to TRBJ2-5; D is unresolved. Trimming pared 1 base from V and 5 bases from J, leaving 11 bases between. The CDR3 is 13 amino acids. Germline V gives CDR1 GTSNPN, CDR2 SVGIG (reference sequence). This CDR3 reads CAWSGQAYETQYF. The CDR3 DNA reads as TGTGCCTGGAGTGGTCAGGCCTACGAGACCCAGTACTTC.

This clonotype was observed at least ten times. The rearrangement uses TRBV30 and TRBJ2-5, with TRBD1 identical over 7 bases. Germline values: CDR1 GTSNPN, CDR2 SVGIG (reference sequence). The CDR3 totals 15 residues. CDR3 coding DNA: TGTGCTCACCTCCCGGGACAGCCATTCCAAGAGACCCAGTACTTC. It yields the protein CAHLPGQPFQETQYF.

This clonotype has at least ten counts. The chain carries TRBV4-1 and TRBJ1-3; D is ambiguous. This CDR3 has 14 residues. Germline CDR1 MGHRA, CDR2 YSYEKL. Trimming removed 5 bases from V and 2 bases from J, with 10 bases in between. The CDR3, as DNA: TGCGCCAGCAGCGCTAGTGGTACTGGAAACACCATATATTTT. It yields the protein CASSASGTGNTIYF.

Remarks on this clonotype: The germline gene is not matched at one end of the junction; a read error may be the cause. The rearrangement joins TRBV12-3 or TRBV12-4 to TRBJ1-5; D not certain. The length of the CDR3 is 16 residues. CDR3 sequence (DNA): TGTGCCAGCAGTTTACGTAGGAATTTTAGCAATCAGCCCCAGCTTTTT. It codes for CASSLRRNFSNQPQLF.

For this clonotype: This could be a read error, since a much larger clone is one nucleotide away. The genes are TRBV2 and TRBJ2-5, with D unclear. The CDR3 length is 14 residues. CDR1 SNHLY and CDR2 FYNNEI come from the germline V gene. CDR3 in DNA: TGTGCCCGCAGTGATTTAGTAGCACAAGAGACCCTGTACTTC. Amino acids: CARSDLVAQETLYF.

Points on this clonotype: The germline gene is not matched at one end of the junction; a read error may be the cause. The chain has TRBV30 and TRBJ1-2, with D uncertain. The germline CDR1 and CDR2 sequences are GTSNPN and SVGIG (reference sequence). The length of the CDR3 is 13 residues. The CDR3 reads CAWKVRPNYGYIF. As DNA, the CDR3 is TGTGCCTGGAAGGTCAGGCCGAACTATGGCTACATCTTC. Filled out from reference TRBV30 and TRBJ1-2, the complete variable domain reads SQTIHQWPATLVQPVGSPLSLECTVEGTSNPNLYWYRQAAGRGLQLLFYSVGIGQISSEVPQNLSASRPQDRQFILSSKKLLLSDSGFYLCAWKVRPNYGYIFGSGTRLTVV.

This clonotype appeared many times. The rearrangement uses TRBV6-1 and TRBJ1-3; D call uncertain. Looked up from germline, CDR1 is MNHNS and CDR2 is SASEGT. CDR3 size: 13 residues. V was shortened by 6 bases and J by 4 bases, with 10 bases between the two germline ends. The CDR3 region has the DNA TGTGCCAGCAGCGGCGCTCGAGGAAACACCATATATTTT. It is translated as CASSGARGNTIYF.

In this sample, this clonotype turned up once. V usage is TRBV10-3 and J usage is TRBJ2-7, with 9 positions matching TRBD2. This CDR3 spans 16 amino acids. With V trimmed by 6 bases and J by 0 bases, 9 bases remained unmatched. Germline loops: CDR1 ENHRY, CDR2 SYGVKD. The CDR3 loop is CAIRPLTSGSSYEQYF. The CDR3 DNA follows: TGTGCCATCAGACCCTTGACTAGCGGAAGCTCCTACGAGCAGTACTTC.

The chain uses TRBV27 and TRBJ2-2, with D tentatively TRBD2 (6 bases). The CDR3 contains 15 residues. Between the trimmed V and J ends, which lost 10 bases and 7 bases, there was a span of 22 bases. Germline V gene sequence: CDR1 MNHEY, CDR2 SMNVEV (reference sequence). This CDR3 is CATSVAEGTGGELFF. In DNA, the CDR3 is TGTGCCACCTCGGTAGCGGAGGGGACCGGCGGGGAGCTGTTTTTT.

This clonotype was found many times. DNA of the CDR3: TGTGCCAGCAGCTTAGGTGGACAGTACCGCACCGGGGAGCTGTTTTTT. Protein: CASSLGGQYRTGELFF. V and J are TRBV11-2 and TRBJ2-2; possible D gene TRBD1, 6 bases. CDR3 length equals 16 residues. Trimming removed 1 base at V and 4 bases at J, with 13 bases between. Germline CDR1 reads SGHAT; CDR2 reads FQNNGV.

The chain joins TRBV5-1 to TRBJ1-6, with 7 bases lining up with TRBD1. The germline V gene encodes CDR1 SGHRS and CDR2 YFSETQ. V shed 4 bases, J shed 7 bases, and the junction held 5 bases outside the gene matches. The CDR3 covers 14 residues. This CDR3 reads CASSEGQRNSPLHF. The DNA of the CDR3 is TGCGCCAGCAGCGAGGGACAGCGGAATTCACCCCTCCACTTT.

This clonotype was recorded many times. The chain employs TRBV12-3 or TRBV12-4 and TRBJ2-7; 8 nucleotides agree with TRBD2. Losses at the gene ends were 5 bases for V and 2 bases for J; bases not matched to a gene: 8. The CDR3 spans 15 residues. The CDR3 DNA follows: TGTGCCAGCAGTGAACCCCGGGGGGGTGCCTACGAGCAGTACTTC. The encoded protein is CASSEPRGGAYEQYF.

This clonotype was found many times. The chain combines TRBV15 with TRBJ1-5; D may be TRBD1 (5 bases). Germline CDR1 reads LNHNV; CDR2 reads YYDKDF (reference sequence). The CDR3 consists of 14 residues. V was clipped by 2 bases and J by 3 bases, with 8 bases between them. CDR3 residues: CATSRLQVNQPQHF. In nucleotides, the CDR3 is TGTGCCACCAGCAGATTACAGGTCAATCAGCCCCAGCATTTT.

Many counts were recorded for this clonotype. The chain couples TRBV11-2 to TRBJ2-7; 7 bases are a match to TRBD1. Looked up from germline, CDR1 is SGHAT and CDR2 is FQNNGV. Trimming took 3 bases from V and 4 from J; bases not matched to a gene: 12. The CDR3 has 16 amino acids. The CDR3 sequence: CASSFETGTEPYEQYF. CDR3 nucleotides: TGTGCCAGCAGCTTCGAAACCGGGACAGAACCTTACGAGCAGTACTTC.

This clonotype was picked up a small number of times. V gene TRBV11-2 combines with J gene TRBJ1-2; D is unclear. The CDR3 covers 15 residues. From germline, CDR1 is SGHAT and CDR2 FQNNGV. Trimming took 0 bases from V and 4 from J, leaving 12 bases between them. CDR3 residues: CASSLESGDGYGYTF. In DNA, the CDR3 is TGTGCCAGCAGCTTAGAGTCTGGGGATGGCTATGGCTACACCTTC.

This clonotype has at least ten counts. The chain has TRBV12-3 or TRBV12-4 and TRBJ1-5, with D possibly being TRBD1 (6 bases). Trimming cost V 6 bases and J 6 bases, with 21 bases left between them. The CDR3 runs 16 residues. The CDR3 is CASSPTGGARSQPQHF. The CDR3 DNA is TGTGCCAGCAGCCCCACCGGGGGGGCGCGGTCTCAGCCCCAGCATTTT.

The rearrangement joins TRBV6-1 to TRBJ2-2, with D perhaps TRBD2 (6 bases). CDR3 length equals 14 residues. Deletions cut 8 bases from V and 1 base from J, with 11 bases between. Looked up from germline, CDR1 is MNHNS and CDR2 is SASEGT. Here the CDR3 reads CASRDSLNTGELFF. In nucleotides, the CDR3 is TGTGCCAGCCGGGACTCTCTGAACACCGGGGAGCTGTTTTTT.

This clonotype was detected ten times or more. The J gene is TRBJ1-1, the V gene TRBV18, with no clear D. CDR1 and CDR2 (germline): KGHSH, LQKENI. V was clipped by 2 bases and J by 1 base, with 5 bases between them. The CDR3 totals 13 residues. The CDR3 sequence: CASSPNANTEAFF. In DNA form, the CDR3 reads TGTGCCAGCTCACCAAACGCGAACACTGAAGCTTTCTTT.

This clonotype was recorded at least ten times. This chain uses TRBV20-1 with TRBJ2-5; 7 nucleotides line up with TRBD2. This CDR3 spans 15 amino acids. CDR1 DFQATT and CDR2 SNEGSKA come from the germline V gene (reference sequence). V was clipped by 6 bases and J by 4 bases; unmatched bases: 14. The CDR3 reads CSATGGRAVVETQYF. CDR3 bases: TGCAGTGCCACCGGTGGGAGGGCCGTCGTAGAGACCCAGTACTTC.

This clonotype was recorded many times. The chain has TRBV7-2 and TRBJ1-1, with 10 bases identical to TRBD1. V trimming: 6 bases; J trimming: 5 bases; junction bases outside the gene matches: 6. This CDR3 has 14 amino acids. Germline V lookup: CDR1 SGHTA, CDR2 FQGNSA. In DNA, the CDR3 is TGTGCCAGCAGTAGACAGGGGGCGGGTACTGAAGCTTTCTTT. Amino acids: CASSRQGAGTEAFF.

This clonotype was observed at least ten times. The rearrangement uses TRBV12-3 or TRBV12-4 and TRBJ1-6; no definite D call. Trimming removed 2 bases at V and 10 bases at J, with 9 bases between. This CDR3 is 13 amino acids long. The CDR3 spells CASSLTSQSPLHF. CDR3 coding DNA: TGTGCCAGCAGTTTAACTTCGCAGTCACCCCTCCACTTT.

This clonotype was observed many times. The chain has TRBV11-2 and TRBJ2-5, with 11 nucleotides matching TRBD2. The CDR3 covers 16 residues. Per germline, CDR1 SGHAT and CDR2 FQNNGV. Trimming took 5 bases from V and 1 from J; bases not matched to a gene: 6. The CDR3 loop is CASSPWGTSGQETQYF. The CDR3 DNA is TGTGCCAGCAGCCCCTGGGGGACTAGCGGCCAAGAGACCCAGTACTTC. The variable domain in full, completed from reference TRBV11-2 and TRBJ2-5, reads EAGVAQSPRYKIIEKRQSVAFWCNPISGHATLYWYQQILGQGPKLLIQFQNNGVVDDSQLPKDRFSAERLKGVDSTLKIQPAKLEDSAVYLCASSPWGTSGQETQYFGPGTRLLVL.

This clonotype was recorded many times. The chain recombines TRBV24-1 with TRBJ2-7; D not certain. This CDR3 spans 13 amino acids. Trimming cost V 3 bases and J 7 bases, with 12 bases left between them. In germline, CDR1 is KGHDR, CDR2 SFDVKD. The DNA of the CDR3 is TGTGCCACCAGTGATAGTCCTACCCAGGAGCAGTACTTC. Translation gives CATSDSPTQEQYF.

This clonotype has at least ten counts. The rearrangement uses TRBV28 and TRBJ1-6; 10 bases match TRBD1. This CDR3 contains 14 residues. Trimming removed 11 bases from V and 7 bases from J; junction bases left unmatched: 8. From germline, CDR1 is MDHEN and CDR2 SYDVKM. The CDR3 is CASRSGQGNSPLHF. The CDR3 DNA sequence: TGTGCCTCCAGGTCGGGACAGGGGAATTCACCCCTCCACTTT. The whole variable domain, remainder taken from reference TRBV28 and TRBJ1-6, is DVKVTQSSRYLVKRTGEKVFLECVQDMDHENMFWYRQDPGLGLRLIYFSYDVKMKEKGDIPEGYSVSREKKERFSLILESASTNQTSMYLCASRSGQGNSPLHFGNGTRLTVT.

This clonotype was observed many times. J is TRBJ2-4 and V is TRBV6-2 or TRBV6-3, with D maybe TRBD2 (6 bases). V was shortened by 4 bases and J by 0 bases, with 16 bases between the two germline ends. The CDR3 totals 17 residues. Germline loops: CDR1 MNHEY, CDR2 SVGEGT. The CDR3 reads CASSSQGTRLAKNIQYF. CDR3 sequence (DNA): TGTGCCAGCAGTTCCCAAGGGACTCGTCTAGCCAAAAACATTCAGTACTTC.